These 29 T cell receptor beta chains share one sample of origin, sequenced in a study of T cell repertoires in cytomegalovirus infection. MiXCR, run by TCRdb on the reads, gives a single entry per CDR3 protein. This sample yields around 74,000 distinct CDR3 sequences, of which 3% to 4.5% are seen a single time; 4% to 5.5% belongs to the top ten. The sample taken for sequencing was PBMCs. The receptors here all came from a human donor in good health (CMV status not recorded). Some clones in this sample may be carry-over from other donors' samples.

In this sample, this clonotype turned up many times. This sequence joins TRBV2 and TRBJ1-5, with a tentative D call TRBD1 (5 bases). The germline CDR1 and CDR2 sequences are SNHLY and FYNNEI. V gave up 9 bases and J gave up 6 bases, with 15 bases separating them. The CDR3 length is 13 residues. CDR3 protein: CARTLGGSQPQHF. The CDR3 DNA follows: TGTGCCAGAACGCTGGGGGGGAGTCAGCCCCAGCATTTT.

This clonotype was found many times. The chain joins TRBV7-2 to TRBJ1-2; possible D gene TRBD1, 6 bases. The CDR3 has 14 amino acids. Germline V gene data show CDR1 as SGHTA and CDR2 as FQGNSA. V was trimmed by 4 bases and J by 10 bases, leaving 19 bases between them. CDR3 in DNA: TGTGCCAGCAGCTATAGAACTGGGGGGCGGAACTACACCTTC. Translated, it gives CASSYRTGGRNYTF.

This clonotype was seen repeatedly, ten times or more. The chain has TRBV7-9 and TRBJ2-1, with D possibly being TRBD1 (6 bases). Germline V CDR1 and CDR2: SEHNR, FQNEAQ (reference sequence). Trimming cost V 5 bases and J 4 bases, with 12 bases left between them. There are 14 residues in the CDR3. The CDR3 is CASSPHREYNEQFF. The CDR3 DNA reads as TGTGCCAGCAGCCCTCACAGGGAATACAATGAGCAGTTCTTC.

This clonotype was picked up many times. The CDR3 DNA sequence: TGTGCCAGCAGCTTAGCTAGCGGGGGCACAGATACGCAGTATTTT. Translated, it gives CASSLASGGTDTQYF. This chain joins TRBV7-2 and TRBJ2-3; 8 bases are a match to TRBD2. Germline CDR1 is SGHTA and CDR2 is FQGNSA. The V gene end was trimmed by 0 bases and the J gene end by 1 base; junction bases not matched to a gene: 0. CDR3 length equals 15 residues. The variable domain in full, completed from reference TRBV7-2 and TRBJ2-3, reads GAGVSQSPSNKVTEKGKDVELRCDPISGHTALYWYRQSLGQGLEFLIYFQGNSAPDKSGLPSDRFSAERTGGSVSTLTIQRTQQEDSAVYLCASSLASGGTDTQYFGPGTRLTVL.

The V gene is TRBV28, the J gene TRBJ2-7; 11 bases fit TRBD2. The trim removed 3 bases at V and 2 bases at J, leaving 15 bases unmatched. This CDR3 contains 19 residues. Germline V gene lookup returns CDR1 MDHEN and CDR2 SYDVKM. The CDR3 loop reads CASSFTPWELAGDTYEQYF. The CDR3 coding sequence is TGTGCCAGCAGTTTTACCCCCTGGGAACTAGCGGGGGATACCTACGAGCAGTACTTC. Supplemented by reference TRBV28 and TRBJ2-7, the full variable domain reads DVKVTQSSRYLVKRTGEKVFLECVQDMDHENMFWYRQDPGLGLRLIYFSYDVKMKEKGDIPEGYSVSREKKERFSLILESASTNQTSMYLCASSFTPWELAGDTYEQYFGPGTRLTVT.

Many counts were recorded for this clonotype. This chain joins TRBV27 and TRBJ1-2; TRBD1 agrees at 7 bases. The CDR3 is made up of 15 amino acids. V lost 5 bases and J lost 4; bases outside the gene matches: 10. The germline gives CDR1 MNHEY, CDR2 SMNVEV (reference sequence). The CDR3 sequence: CASSPLTGARYGYTF. CDR3 in DNA: TGTGCCAGCAGTCCTCTAACAGGGGCCCGCTATGGCTACACCTTC.

The table lists this clonotype with many counts. The V call is TRBV7-2, the J call TRBJ1-6; no clear D. This CDR3 region has 15 residues. V was pared by 5 bases and J by 10 bases, with 18 bases between. Germline CDR1 SGHTA, CDR2 FQGNSA. Here the CDR3 reads CASSLRTLGGSPLHF. In DNA form, the CDR3 reads TGTGCCAGCAGCCTTAGGACCTTAGGCGGATCACCCCTCCACTTT. Drawing the rest from reference TRBV7-2 and TRBJ1-6, the complete variable domain is GAGVSQSPSNKVTEKGKDVELRCDPISGHTALYWYRQSLGQGLEFLIYFQGNSAPDKSGLPSDRFSAERTGGSVSTLTIQRTQQEDSAVYLCASSLRTLGGSPLHFGNGTRLTVT.

This clonotype was seen at least ten times. The chain is built from TRBV7-9 and TRBJ1-4; D unclear. The V and J ends lost 2 bases and 5 bases respectively, with 12 bases between them. The CDR3 sequence is 15 residues long. Germline CDR1 reads SEHNR; CDR2 reads FQNEAQ (reference sequence). CDR3 region: CASSLTPPENEKLFF. CDR3 nucleotide sequence: TGTGCCAGCAGCTTAACCCCACCGGAGAATGAAAAACTGTTTTTT.

This clonotype came up many times. The genes are TRBV7-2 and TRBJ2-5, with 10 bases lining up with TRBD2. Trimming took 6 bases from V and 5 from J; bases not matched to a gene: 3. Germline loops: CDR1 SGHTA, CDR2 FQGNSA. There are 13 residues in the CDR3. CDR3 coding DNA: TGTGCCAGCAGAGCGGGGGGGGTGGAGACCCAGTACTTC. Amino acid sequence: CASRAGGVETQYF.

A remark on this clonotype: One junction end disagrees with the germline gene, perhaps due to a read error. The rearrangement links TRBV6-2 or TRBV6-3 to TRBJ2-2, with D unclear. Germline CDR1 reads MNHEY; CDR2 reads SVGEGT. This CDR3 spans 16 amino acids. The CDR3 DNA sequence: TGTGCCCGCAGTTGGAGACCGTGGTCGAACACCGGGGAGCTGTTTTTT. Protein: CARSWRPWSNTGELFF.

In its sample, this clonotype was seen many times. CDR3 residues: CASRDRGEAFF. DNA of the CDR3: TGTGCCAGCCGGGACAGGGGTGAAGCTTTCTTT. The rearrangement joins TRBV6-2 or TRBV6-3 to TRBJ1-1; 10 bases agree with TRBD1. The CDR3 length is 11 residues. Trimming took 8 bases from V and 7 from J; bases not matched to a gene: 1. CDR1 and CDR2 (germline): MNHEY, SVGEGT.

In this sample, this clonotype turned up many times. The junction and the germline gene differ at one end; a read error may be behind it. The chain uses TRBV4-3 and TRBJ2-7; D call uncertain. The V gene's germline CDR1 is LGHNA and CDR2 YSLEER. The CDR3 has 8 amino acids. The DNA of the CDR3 is TGCGCCCGCAGTGAAATGTACTTC. Its translation is CARSEMYF.

This clonotype is termed medium-sized. This sequence joins TRBV7-2 and TRBJ2-1; the D gene is possibly TRBD2 (5 bases). Trimming took 3 bases from V and 11 from J, leaving 20 bases between them. CDR1 SGHTA and CDR2 FQGNSA come from the germline V gene. The CDR3 length is 15 residues. The CDR3 here is CASSFPRGGLHKQFF. In nucleotides, the CDR3 is TGTGCCAGCAGCTTTCCCCGAGGCGGACTCCATAAGCAGTTCTTC. Complete variable domain (other parts from reference TRBV7-2 and TRBJ2-1): GAGVSQSPSNKVTEKGKDVELRCDPISGHTALYWYRQSLGQGLEFLIYFQGNSAPDKSGLPSDRFSAERTGGSVSTLTIQRTQQEDSAVYLCASSFPRGGLHKQFFGPGTRLTVL.

This clonotype was seen repeatedly, ten times or more. The J gene is TRBJ1-1, the V gene TRBV12-3 or TRBV12-4; possible D gene TRBD1, 5 bases. CDR3 size: 13 residues. V was cut by 6 bases and J by 5 bases, with 13 bases left in between. The CDR3 DNA reads as TGTGCCAGCAGCCAATCAGGGTTTACTGAAGCTTTCTTT. Protein: CASSQSGFTEAFF.

This clonotype was recorded many times. The J gene is TRBJ1-5, the V gene TRBV12-3 or TRBV12-4; D unclear. This CDR3 comprises 15 residues. V was cut by 3 bases and J by 0 bases, with 9 bases left in between. The CDR3, as DNA: TGTGCCAGCAGTTTCGTCAGCCATAGCAATCAGCCCCAGCATTTT. Protein: CASSFVSHSNQPQHF.

The sample holds many counts of this clonotype. The rearrangement uses TRBV12-3 or TRBV12-4 and TRBJ1-1; the match to TRBD1 covers 7 bases. The CDR3 loop spans 16 amino acids. V was pared by 3 bases and J by 4 bases, with 11 bases of the junction left unmatched. The CDR3: CASSFSRQGRRTEAFF. The CDR3 DNA follows: TGTGCCAGCAGTTTTAGCCGACAGGGAAGGCGCACTGAAGCTTTCTTT.

In its sample, this clonotype was seen many times. This sequence joins TRBV7-6 and TRBJ1-6; D ambiguous. This CDR3 has 12 residues. Germline lookup yields CDR1 SGHVS and CDR2 FNYEAQ. Trimming stripped 4 bases from V and 14 bases from J, with 12 bases between. In DNA form, the CDR3 reads TGTGCCAGCAGCTCCCAGACGGGGACCCTCCACTTT. Amino acids: CASSSQTGTLHF.

This clonotype was detected many times. V and J are TRBV29-1 and TRBJ2-7, with D perhaps matching TRBD1 or TRBD2 (6 bases each). The CDR3 runs 12 residues. The germline CDR1 and CDR2 sequences are SQVTM and ANQGSEA. Deletions cut 5 bases from V and 4 bases from J, with 12 bases between. The CDR3 sequence: CSVRGVSYEQYF. The CDR3 nucleotides are TGCAGCGTTAGGGGGGTATCATACGAGCAGTACTTC.

This clonotype was seen many times. V usage is TRBV12-3 or TRBV12-4 and J usage is TRBJ1-1; D gene unclear. The CDR3 has 15 residues. Trimming removed 5 bases from V and 0 bases from J, with 13 bases in between. CDR3 nucleotides: TGTGCCAGCAGTCGCCTCCGGATTATGAACACTGAAGCTTTCTTT. Translation gives CASSRLRIMNTEAFF.

This clonotype was picked up many times. The chain couples TRBV19 to TRBJ2-3; D unclear. The V end lost 9 bases, the J end lost 2 bases, and 21 bases lay between the germline ends. CDR1 LNHDA and CDR2 SQIVND come from the germline V gene (reference sequence). The CDR3 runs 16 residues. The CDR3 coding sequence is TGTGCCAGGAGTCAGTCCGGGCCTTCGAACACAGATACGCAGTATTTT. It translates to CARSQSGPSNTDTQYF. Looking up the rest from reference TRBV19 and TRBJ2-3 gives the full variable domain: DGGITQSPKYLFRKEGQNVTLSCEQNLNHDAMYWYRQDPGQGLRLIYYSQIVNDFQKGDIAEGYSVSREKKESFPLTVTSAQKNPTAFYLCARSQSGPSNTDTQYFGPGTRLTVL.

Sample share makes this clonotype medium-sized (0.01 to 0.1%). The rearrangement joins TRBV7-8 to TRBJ1-6; 8 nucleotides match TRBD1. The CDR3 spans 20 residues. V lost 4 bases and J lost 1; bases outside the gene matches: 15. Germline V gene data show CDR1 as SGHVS and CDR2 as FQNEAQ. The CDR3 here is CASSYATGQGTWSYNSPLHF. CDR3 DNA: TGTGCCAGCAGCTATGCCACTGGACAGGGAACTTGGTCCTATAATTCACCCCTCCACTTT. The whole variable domain, filled in from reference TRBV7-8 and TRBJ1-6, reads GAGVSQSPRYKVAKRGQDVALRCDPISGHVSLFWYQQALGQGPEFLTYFQNEAQLDKSGLPSDRFFAERPEGSVSTLKIQRTQQEDSAVYLCASSYATGQGTWSYNSPLHFGNGTRLTVT.

In this sample, this clonotype turned up many times. The V call is TRBV7-8, the J call TRBJ2-7; D unclear. This CDR3 has 13 amino acids. Germline lookup yields CDR1 SGHVS and CDR2 FQNEAQ. V was cut by 1 base and J by 0 bases, with 4 bases left in between. CDR3 protein: CASSLGYSYEQYF. The CDR3 nucleotides are TGTGCCAGCAGCTTAGGGTACTCCTACGAGCAGTACTTC. Looking up the rest from reference TRBV7-8 and TRBJ2-7 gives the full variable domain: GAGVSQSPRYKVAKRGQDVALRCDPISGHVSLFWYQQALGQGPEFLTYFQNEAQLDKSGLPSDRFFAERPEGSVSTLKIQRTQQEDSAVYLCASSLGYSYEQYFGPGTRLTVT.

CDR3 bases: TGTGCCAGCACCTTACAGGGGACTCCCTACGAGCAGTACTTC. It encodes CASTLQGTPYEQYF. The V call is TRBV5-5, the J call TRBJ2-7; perhaps TRBD1 as D (7 bases). Germline V gene sequence: CDR1 SGHKS, CDR2 YYEKEE (reference sequence). This CDR3 has 14 amino acids. V lost 6 bases to trimming and J lost 2 bases, with 15 bases between them.

This clonotype was seen many times. This chain connects TRBV7-9 to TRBJ1-1; TRBD1 agrees at 9 bases. Trimming cost V 5 bases and J 4 bases; bases outside gene matches: 14. The CDR3 is 17 residues long. CDR1 and CDR2 (germline): SEHNR, FQNEAQ (reference sequence). For the CDR3, the DNA is TGTGCCAGCAGCAGTGCGTCGGACAGGGGAGGTGGCACTGAAGCTTTCTTT. Translation: CASSSASDRGGGTEAFF.

This clonotype was seen at least ten times. One junction end disagrees with the germline gene, perhaps due to a read error. The chain links TRBV29-1 to TRBJ1-1; D is perhaps TRBD1 (6 bases). Germline CDR1 reads SQVTM; CDR2 reads ANQGSEA. This CDR3 region has 12 residues. The CDR3 here is CSAGHLNAEAFF. CDR3 in DNA: TGCAGCGCGGGACATCTGAACGCTGAAGCTTTCTTT.

This clonotype was counted ten times or more. This chain links TRBV6-5 with TRBJ2-7; the D is unclear. V dropped 0 bases and J dropped 0 bases, with 6 bases sitting between them. Looked up from germline, CDR1 is MNHEY and CDR2 is SVGAGI. The length of the CDR3 is 14 residues. This chain's CDR3 is CASSYSASSYEQYF. The CDR3 DNA sequence: TGTGCCAGCAGTTACTCGGCATCCTCCTACGAGCAGTACTTC.

This clonotype appeared many times. The chain joins TRBV7-9 to TRBJ2-6; a weak D match, TRBD1 (6 bases). Germline loops: CDR1 SEHNR, CDR2 FQNEAQ (reference sequence). The V end lost 5 bases, the J end lost 0 bases, and 17 bases lay between the germline ends. This CDR3 has 18 residues. The CDR3, as DNA: TGTGCCAGCAGCGTCCGGGACAAAAAGGGCTCTGGGGCCAACGTCCTGACTTTC. This sequence encodes CASSVRDKKGSGANVLTF.

This clonotype was seen many times. The V and J genes are TRBV7-2 and TRBJ2-5; 12 bases agree with TRBD2. CDR3 size: 16 residues. Trimming at V came to 5 bases and at J to 3 bases, leaving 7 bases not matched to a gene. Germline CDR1 reads SGHTA; CDR2 reads FQGNSA. CDR3 region: CASSPRLAGAKETQYF. The CDR3 bases are TGTGCCAGCAGCCCTAGACTAGCGGGGGCCAAAGAGACCCAGTACTTC.

There are many counts of this clonotype. Here the CDR3 DNA reads TGTGCCAGCAGCCGGAGCTCGTGGGGGCAAGGCTACACCTTC. Translation: CASSRSSWGQGYTF. The chain joins TRBV12-3 or TRBV12-4 to TRBJ1-2; the D gene is possibly TRBD1 (6 bases). The CDR3 contains 14 residues. Trimming cost V 6 bases and J 8 bases, with 19 bases left between them.